This T cell receptor beta chain was recorded in a study of CD8 T cells in ankylosing spondylitis. Regarding the study as a whole: Characteristic, it appeared, of ankylosing spondylitis blood was a TCR beta motif of 7 or 8 highly homologous variants. A subset of motif variants has previously been described in the synovial fluid and blood of reactive arthritis. Researchers reportedly found disease-linked clones significantly enriched in matched ankylosing spondylitis synovial fluid.

TCRdb re-derived calls from the 5' RACE reads in MiXCR, one entry per CDR3 protein. Among more than 250,000 distinct CDR3 sequences listed, roughly 8% were seen once. On this clonotype: Its antigen is as yet unknown.

The sequencing input was blood, either unsorted or a sorted T cell fraction (not recorded which). The clonotype originates from a male donor with ankylosing spondylitis.

As DNA, the CDR3 is TGCAGTGCTCCTAGCGGGAGGGGCGCAGATACGCAGTATTTT. Protein sequence: CSAPSGRGADTQYF. The chain links TRBV20-1 to TRBJ2-3, with 12 positions matching TRBD2. The CDR3 is made up of 14 amino acids. CDR1 is DFQATT, CDR2 SNEGSKA, per germline (reference sequence). Germline trimming cut 5 bases from V and 4 bases from J; bases unmatched to any gene: 4.